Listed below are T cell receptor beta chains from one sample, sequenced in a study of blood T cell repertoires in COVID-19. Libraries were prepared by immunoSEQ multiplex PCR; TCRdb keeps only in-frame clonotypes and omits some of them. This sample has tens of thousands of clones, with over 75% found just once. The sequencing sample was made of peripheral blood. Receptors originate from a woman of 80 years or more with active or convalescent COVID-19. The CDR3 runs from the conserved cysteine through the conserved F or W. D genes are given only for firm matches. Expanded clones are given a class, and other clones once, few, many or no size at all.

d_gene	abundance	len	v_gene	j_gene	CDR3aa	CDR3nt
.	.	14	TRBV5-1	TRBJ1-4	CASSLPESDEKLFF	TGCGCCAGCAGCTTGCCGGAGAGTGATGAAAAACTGTTTTTT
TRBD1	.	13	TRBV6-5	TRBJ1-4	CATTTGVNEKLFF	TGTGCCACCACGACAGGGGTTAATGAAAAACTGTTTTTT
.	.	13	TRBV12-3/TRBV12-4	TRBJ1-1	CASSTRQNTEAFF	TGTGCCAGCAGTACAAGACAGAACACTGAAGCTTTCTTT
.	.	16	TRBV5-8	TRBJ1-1	CASIGHSSFRNTEAFF	TGTGCCAGCATCGGACACTCCAGTTTCCGGAACACTGAAGCTTTCTTT
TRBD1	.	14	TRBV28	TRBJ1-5	CASRTTGSTQPQHF	TGTGCCAGCAGGACGACAGGGAGTACTCAGCCCCAGCATTTT
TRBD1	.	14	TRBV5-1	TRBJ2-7	CASRPSGTGYEQYF	TGCGCCAGCAGACCCTCCGGGACAGGTTACGAGCAGTACTTC
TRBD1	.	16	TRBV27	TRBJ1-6	CASSVDWTGFNSPLHF	TGTGCCAGCAGTGTTGATTGGACAGGATTTAATTCACCCCTCCACTTT
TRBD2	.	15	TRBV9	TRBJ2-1	CASSVNGRSYNEQFF	TGTGCCAGCAGCGTGAACGGGAGGTCCTACAATGAGCAGTTCTTC
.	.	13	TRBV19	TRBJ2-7	CASRGDISYEQYF	TGTGCCAGTAGGGGGGACATTTCCTACGAGCAGTACTTC
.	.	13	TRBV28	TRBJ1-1	CASSLQADGEAFF	TGTGCCAGCAGTTTGCAGGCCGACGGTGAAGCTTTCTTT
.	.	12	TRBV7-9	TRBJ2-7	CASSPTYDKQYF	TGTGCCAGCAGCCCTACCTACGATAAGCAGTACTTC
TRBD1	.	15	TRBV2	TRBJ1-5	CASSEGQGEDQPQHF	TGTGCCAGCAGTGAAGGACAGGGGGAGGATCAGCCCCAGCATTTT
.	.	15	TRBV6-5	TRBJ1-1	CASSYSAGARTEAFF	TGTGCCAGCAGTTACTCAGCAGGGGCGAGGACTGAAGCTTTCTTT
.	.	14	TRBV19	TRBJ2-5	CASTGRDFSETQYF	TGTGCCAGTACCGGCCGGGACTTCTCAGAGACCCAGTACTTC
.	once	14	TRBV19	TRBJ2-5	CASSFLQDQETQYF	TGTGCCAGTAGTTTCCTCCAGGACCAAGAGACCCAGTACTTC
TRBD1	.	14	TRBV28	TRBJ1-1	CASSLAQGISEAFF	TGTGCCAGCAGTTTGGCACAGGGGATATCTGAAGCTTTCTTT
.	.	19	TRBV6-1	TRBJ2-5	CASSEVGQRLDPYQETQYF	TGTGCCAGCAGTGAAGTCGGACAGCGCTTAGACCCGTACCAAGAGACCCAGTACTTC
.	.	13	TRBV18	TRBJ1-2	CASSPPTTHGYTF	TGTGCCAGCTCACCACCTACCACACATGGCTACACCTTC
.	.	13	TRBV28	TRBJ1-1	CAGSRIGDTEAFF	TGTGCCGGGTCACGGATCGGAGACACTGAAGCTTTCTTT
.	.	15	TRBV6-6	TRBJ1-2	CASSSPDRLNYGYTF	TGTGCCAGCAGTTCCCCGGACAGACTTAACTATGGCTACACCTTC
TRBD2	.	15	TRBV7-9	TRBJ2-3	CASSRSGGGTDTQYF	TGTGCCAGCAGCCGGAGCGGGGGGGGCACAGATACGCAGTATTTT
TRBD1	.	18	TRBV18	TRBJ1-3	CASSPNYRGGSSGNTIYF	TGTGCCAGCTCACCGAATTACAGGGGGGGAAGCTCTGGAAACACCATATATTTT
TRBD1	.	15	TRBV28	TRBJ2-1	CASSPGQGFYNEQFF	TGTGCCAGCAGTCCAGGACAGGGGTTTTACAATGAGCAGTTCTTC
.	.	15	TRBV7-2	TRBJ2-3	CASSLAASQADTQYF	TGTGCCAGCAGCTTAGCGGCTAGCCAGGCAGATACGCAGTATTTT
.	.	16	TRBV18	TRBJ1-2	CASSPAMGGRLGGYTF	TGTGCCAGCTCACCAGCCATGGGGGGGCGCTTAGGTGGCTACACCTTC
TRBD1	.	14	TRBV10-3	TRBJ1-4	CAISERGQGEKLFF	TGTGCCATCAGTGAGCGGGGACAGGGGGAAAAACTGTTTTTT
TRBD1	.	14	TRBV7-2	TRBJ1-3	CASRRTGGGGTIYF	TGTGCCAGCAGGCGGACAGGGGGGGGAGGGACCATATATTTT
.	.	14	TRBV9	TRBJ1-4	CASSVATGNEKLFF	TGTGCCAGCAGCGTGGCTACGGGTAATGAAAAACTGTTTTTT